These 28 T cell receptor beta chains were all obtained from the same sample, sequenced in a study of blood T cell repertoires in COVID-19. Generated by immunoSEQ multiplex PCR, the TCRdb table keeps only in-frame clones and is missing some. Of about 110,000 clones listed, approximately 90% are singletons. Sequencing used peripheral blood. The receptors come from a human donor in a cohort sampled during active COVID-19.

This clone was seen a handful of times. This chain connects TRBV7-9 to TRBJ1-1; TRBD1 matches 7 bases. Unmatched junction bases numbered 5, after V lost 0 bases and J lost 4 bases. The CDR3 runs 15 residues. CDR1 and CDR2 from the germline V gene are SEHNR and FQNEAQ (reference sequence). The CDR3 nucleotides read TGTGCCAGCAGCTTAGCGGTTCCAGGGGGCACTGAAGCTTTCTTT. Protein: CASSLAVPGGTEAFF.

This chain's CDR3 is CASSVETSSGELFF. The CDR3 DNA sequence: TGTGCCAGCAGCGTAGAGACTAGCTCCGGGGAGCTGTTTTTT. The gene calls are TRBV7-9 and TRBJ2-2; TRBD2 agrees at 7 bases. V dropped 5 bases and J dropped 6; count of bases not matched to a gene: 6. Per germline, CDR1 SEHNR and CDR2 FQNEAQ (reference sequence). The CDR3 covers 14 residues. The complete variable domain, with remaining parts taken from reference TRBV7-9 and TRBJ2-2, reads DTGVSQNPRHKITKRGQNVTFRCDPISEHNRLYWYRQTLGQGPEFLTYFQNEAQLEKSRLLSDRFSAERPKGSFSTLEIQRTEQGDSAMYLCASSVETSSGELFFGEGSRLTVL.

This clone was found once. The chain has TRBV6-5 and TRBJ1-1; D is possibly TRBD1 (5 bases). From germline, CDR1 is MNHEY and CDR2 SVGAGI. V lost 9 bases and J lost 4, with 18 bases in between. There are 14 residues in the CDR3. CDR3: CASTTENGGTEAFF. The CDR3, as DNA: TGTGCCAGTACAACCGAAAACGGGGGCACTGAAGCTTTCTTT.

The rearrangement uses TRBV6-5 and TRBJ2-1; D is undetermined. The CDR3 has 15 amino acids. Between the trimmed V and J ends, which lost 6 bases and 2 bases, there was a span of 14 bases. CDR1 and CDR2 (germline): MNHEY, SVGAGI. CDR3 residues: CASSQYYSTYNEQFF. The CDR3 DNA sequence: TGTGCCAGCAGCCAGTACTACTCCACCTACAATGAGCAGTTCTTC.

The V and J genes are TRBV2 and TRBJ2-5, with a tentative D call TRBD2 (6 bases). CDR3 length equals 14 residues. The germline gives CDR1 SNHLY, CDR2 FYNNEI. Deletions cut 6 bases from V and 7 bases from J, with 18 bases between. The CDR3 region is CASRGTGTEGTQYF. CDR3 coding DNA: TGTGCCAGCAGGGGAACCGGGACGGAGGGGACCCAGTACTTC.

The V and J genes are TRBV3-1 (or the pseudogene TRBV3-2) and TRBJ2-7; 7 bases agree with TRBD1. With 6 bases clipped from V and 9 bases from J, the junction kept 14 bases outside the gene matches. CDR1 is LGHDT and CDR2 is YNNKEL in the germline V gene (reference sequence). The CDR3 is made up of 14 amino acids. The CDR3 sequence is CASSLYGQVIGQYF. CDR3 coding DNA: TGTGCCAGCAGTCTTTACGGACAGGTTATAGGGCAGTACTTC.

CDR3 residues: CASSQGLAGGEETQYF. CDR3 nucleotides: TGCGCCAGCAGCCAGGGACTAGCGGGAGGGGAAGAGACCCAGTACTTC. The chain links TRBV5-1 to TRBJ2-5, with 16 bases matching TRBD2. This CDR3 region has 16 residues. CDR1 and CDR2 from the germline V gene are SGHRS and YFSETQ. The ends lost 4 bases at V and 3 bases at J; junction bases unmatched: 3.

This chain connects TRBV9 to TRBJ2-3, with TRBD2 matching 9 bases. V lost 3 bases and J lost 2; bases outside the gene matches: 4. Germline V gives CDR1 SGDLS, CDR2 YYNGEE. CDR3 size: 15 residues. Written as DNA, the CDR3 is TGTGCCAGCAGCGCCATAGCGGGGGACACAGATACGCAGTATTTT. This encodes CASSAIAGDTDTQYF.

The chain has TRBV27 and TRBJ1-3; possibly TRBD1 for D (6 bases). Trimming pared 5 bases from V and 0 bases from J, leaving 11 bases between. Per the germline V gene, CDR1 is MNHEY and CDR2 is SMNVEV (reference sequence). The CDR3 length is 15 residues. The CDR3 DNA follows: TGTGCCAGCAGTGAACAGGGCTCCTCTGGAAACACCATATATTTT. As protein: CASSEQGSSGNTIYF.

This chain uses TRBV5-4 with TRBJ2-5, with 14 bases lining up with TRBD2. The CDR3 extends over 15 amino acids. V was clipped by 7 bases and J by 3 bases; unmatched bases: 5. CDR1 SGHNT and CDR2 YYREEE come from the germline V gene (reference sequence). The CDR3 DNA reads as TGTGCCAGCTATCGACTAGCGGGAGGGAAAGAGACCCAGTACTTC. Protein sequence: CASYRLAGGKETQYF. Drawing the rest from reference TRBV5-4 and TRBJ2-5, the complete variable domain is ETGVTQSPTHLIKTRGQQVTLRCSSQSGHNTVSWYQQALGQGPQFIFQYYREEENGRGNFPPRFSGLQFPNYSSELNVNALELDDSALYLCASYRLAGGKETQYFGPGTRLLVL.

CDR3: CSVLDRGQETYEQYF. In nucleotides, the CDR3 is TGCAGCGTCCTCGACAGGGGGCAAGAGACCTACGAGCAGTACTTC. V is TRBV29-1 and J is TRBJ2-7; 10 positions agree with TRBD1. From germline, CDR1 is SQVTM and CDR2 ANQGSEA. With V trimmed by 6 bases and J by 2 bases, 10 bases remained unmatched. The length of the CDR3 is 15 residues.

The J gene is TRBJ2-7, the V gene TRBV5-1; 8 bases agree with TRBD1. The ends lost 0 bases at V and 5 bases at J; junction bases unmatched: 4. Germline-derived CDR1 and CDR2 are SGHRS and YFSETQ. CDR3 length: 14 amino acids. In nucleotides, the CDR3 is TGCGCCAGCAGCTTGGACCCAGGGGGCAACGAGCAGTACTTC. It encodes CASSLDPGGNEQYF.

The CDR3 nucleotides are TGCGCCAGCAGCCGGCGACAGGGTGGTGTAGATACGCAGTATTTT. It yields the protein CASSRRQGGVDTQYF. V is TRBV5-1 and J is TRBJ2-3, with 7 positions matching TRBD1. Trimming cost V 4 bases and J 5 bases; bases outside gene matches: 10. Germline loops: CDR1 SGHRS, CDR2 YFSETQ. The CDR3 is 15 residues long.

This clone appeared once. The chain has TRBV11-2 and TRBJ2-1, with TRBD2 matching 9 bases. Germline V CDR1 and CDR2: SGHAT, FQNNGV. V was pared by 5 bases and J by 1 base, with 9 bases of the junction left unmatched. This CDR3 has 17 residues. The CDR3 coding sequence is TGTGCCAGCAGCAGAGGAAGACTAGCGGTTTCCTACAATGAGCAGTTCTTC. Translating it yields CASSRGRLAVSYNEQFF.

This chain connects TRBV28 to TRBJ2-5; the D is unclear. Germline CDR1 reads MDHEN; CDR2 reads SYDVKM. The CDR3 contains 15 residues. Trimming cost V 3 bases and J 1 base, with 12 bases left between them. The CDR3 spells CASSFGEWSQETQYF. The CDR3 coding sequence is TGTGCCAGCAGTTTCGGCGAATGGAGCCAAGAGACCCAGTACTTC. The full variable domain, completed using reference TRBV28 and TRBJ2-5, is DVKVTQSSRYLVKRTGEKVFLECVQDMDHENMFWYRQDPGLGLRLIYFSYDVKMKEKGDIPEGYSVSREKKERFSLILESASTNQTSMYLCASSFGEWSQETQYFGPGTRLLVL.

The gene calls are TRBV5-6 and TRBJ2-2; no definite D call. Germline V CDR1 and CDR2: SGHDT, YYEEEE. Trimming cost V 2 bases and J 6 bases, with 11 bases left between them. CDR3 length: 14 amino acids. The CDR3 bases are TGTGCCAGCAGCTTCGGGTCAAAGGCCGGGGAGCTGTTTTTT. Amino acids: CASSFGSKAGELFF.

This clone occurred many times. CDR3 DNA sequence: TGTGCCAGTAGTACCCCTAATCGGGGTAACAGTCAGCCCCAGCATTTT. It codes for CASSTPNRGNSQPQHF. The gene calls are TRBV19 and TRBJ1-5; D unresolved. Trimming stripped 4 bases from V and 6 bases from J, with 19 bases between. The CDR3 covers 16 residues. CDR1 is LNHDA, CDR2 SQIVND, per germline (reference sequence).

The CDR3: CAIRGGFGIYEQYF. The DNA for the CDR3 is TGTGCCATCAGGGGGGGATTTGGTATCTACGAGCAGTACTTC. This sequence joins TRBV10-3 and TRBJ2-7; D might be TRBD2 (6 bases). V lost 6 bases to trimming and J lost 3 bases, with 15 bases between them. Germline V gene data show CDR1 as ENHRY and CDR2 as SYGVKD. CDR3 size: 14 residues.

The chain combines TRBV3-1 (or the pseudogene TRBV3-2) with TRBJ2-2; D call uncertain. Germline CDR1 LGHDT, CDR2 YNNKEL (reference sequence). The CDR3 consists of 13 residues. V shed 5 bases and J shed 4 bases, with 8 bases lying between them. The CDR3 here is CASSFQFTGELFF. As DNA, the CDR3 is TGTGCCAGCAGCTTCCAATTCACCGGGGAGCTGTTTTTT.

The J gene is TRBJ2-5, the V gene TRBV7-8; D remains ambiguous. Trimming removed 3 bases from V and 1 base from J, with 9 bases in between. The CDR3 sequence is 14 residues long. The germline V gene encodes CDR1 SGHVS and CDR2 FQNEAQ. The CDR3 nucleotides read TGTGCCAGCAGCTTGGCGACTGTCCAAGAGACCCAGTACTTC. Translated: CASSLATVQETQYF. Based on the CDR3 plus reference TRBV7-8 and TRBJ2-5, the full variable domain is GAGVSQSPRYKVAKRGQDVALRCDPISGHVSLFWYQQALGQGPEFLTYFQNEAQLDKSGLPSDRFFAERPEGSVSTLKIQRTQQEDSAVYLCASSLATVQETQYFGPGTRLLVL.

The chain recombines TRBV14 with TRBJ1-3; 9 bases are a match to TRBD1. J was trimmed by 4 bases and V by 4 bases; bases with no gene match: 5. Germline values: CDR1 SGHDN, CDR2 FVKESK. The CDR3 is 15 amino acids. The CDR3 spells CASSPSGTGGNTIYF. In DNA form, the CDR3 reads TGTGCCAGCAGCCCTTCCGGGACAGGGGGAAACACCATATATTTT.

The chain combines TRBV7-6 with TRBJ2-3; D call uncertain. The length of the CDR3 is 14 residues. V was clipped by 1 base and J by 0 bases, with 5 bases between them. CDR1 is SGHVS, CDR2 FNYEAQ, per germline. CDR3 coding DNA: TGTGCCAGCAGCTTAGGGCGGAGCACAGATACGCAGTATTTT. Amino acids: CASSLGRSTDTQYF.

V is TRBV11-2 and J is TRBJ1-6; 9 positions match TRBD1. With V trimmed by 6 bases and J by 5 bases, 5 bases remained unmatched. Germline CDR1 reads SGHAT; CDR2 reads FQNNGV. The CDR3 contains 15 residues. This CDR3 is CASRGQGVNNSPLHF. The DNA for the CDR3 is TGTGCCAGCAGGGGACAGGGAGTCAATAATTCACCCCTCCACTTT.

The chain couples TRBV7-8 to TRBJ1-2; TRBD1 agrees at 9 bases. The CDR3 has 14 amino acids. Germline V gene data show CDR1 as SGHVS and CDR2 as FQNEAQ. Trimming cost V 4 bases and J 2 bases; bases outside gene matches: 2. As DNA, the CDR3 is TGTGCCAGCAGCTGGGACAGGGTGAACTATGGCTACACCTTC. This gives the protein CASSWDRVNYGYTF. The full variable domain, rest sourced from reference TRBV7-8 and TRBJ1-2, is GAGVSQSPRYKVAKRGQDVALRCDPISGHVSLFWYQQALGQGPEFLTYFQNEAQLDKSGLPSDRFFAERPEGSVSTLKIQRTQQEDSAVYLCASSWDRVNYGYTFGSGTRLTVV.

The chain joins TRBV27 to TRBJ2-3; 8 bases map to TRBD1. The CDR3 runs to 16 residues. The junction had 9 bases not matched to a gene; V was cut back by 3 bases and J by 4 bases. In germline, CDR1 is MNHEY, CDR2 SMNVEV (reference sequence). The CDR3 DNA reads TGTGCCAGCAGTTTGAGGGACAGGTTGCGATCAGATACGCAGTATTTT. The encoded protein is CASSLRDRLRSDTQYF.

The V and J genes are TRBV7-2 and TRBJ2-3; tentative D call: TRBD2 (6 bases). This CDR3 region has 15 residues. CDR1 is SGHTA, CDR2 FQGNSA, per germline. V lost 3 bases and J 2 bases, leaving 12 bases between the germline ends. CDR3 sequence: CASSLNRGLTDTQYF. The CDR3 bases are TGTGCCAGCAGCTTGAATCGGGGACTCACAGATACGCAGTATTTT.

The chain carries TRBV14 and TRBJ2-3; D is possibly TRBD2 (7 bases). The CDR3 has 16 residues. Germline lookup yields CDR1 SGHDN and CDR2 FVKESK. V was trimmed by 0 bases and J by 3 bases, leaving 13 bases between them. Here the CDR3 DNA reads TGTGCCAGCAGCCAAGATGGGGGGGCAAGGACAGATACGCAGTATTTT. Protein sequence: CASSQDGGARTDTQYF.

V usage is TRBV3-1 (or the pseudogene TRBV3-2) and J usage is TRBJ2-2; TRBD2 agrees at 9 bases. After removal of 0 bases from V and 5 bases from J, the junction contained 7 bases not matched to a gene. The CDR3 runs to 17 residues. CDR1 is LGHDT, CDR2 YNNKEL, per germline (reference sequence). The CDR3 nucleotides read TGTGCCAGCAGCCAAGAGGGAAGCGGGGGGTTTACCGGGGAGCTGTTTTTT. This sequence encodes CASSQEGSGGFTGELFF.